These T cell receptor beta chains were read from a single sample in a study of OX40 agonist ivuxolimab in advanced cancers. TCRdb keeps only in-frame clones here, not all; method: immunoSEQ multiplex PCR. Of 70,000 to 80,000 clones in the sample, 80% to 95% were seen once. Specimen: CD4+ or CD8+ T cells sorted from blood, collected in a trial of the OX40 agonist ivuxolimab. These receptors came from an adult with an advanced solid tumor such as melanoma, head and neck, liver or kidney cancer. The CDR3 runs from the conserved cysteine through the conserved F or W. The D gene is left open where the match is weak. Size is omitted from some rows. Given values are once, few, many or a class for expanded clones.

D	J	size	V	CDR3	DNA
NA	TRBJ2-5	NA	TRBV7-8	CASSSLLLGQETQYF	TGTGCCAGCAGCTCACTCCTACTGGGTCAAGAGACCCAGTACTTC
NA	TRBJ2-1	NA	TRBV27	CASTTGWDEQFF	TGTGCCAGCACCACAGGGTGGGATGAGCAGTTCTTC
NA	TRBJ2-5	NA	TRBV27	CASSLSPGAISQETQYF	TGTGCCAGCAGTTTATCGCCCGGGGCGATAAGTCAAGAGACCCAGTACTTC
NA	TRBJ1-2	few	TRBV2	CAISKVEGYTF	TGTGCCATCTCAAAGGTAGAGGGCTACACCTTC
NA	TRBJ1-2	NA	TRBV28	CASSFGKLIYGYTF	TGTGCCAGCAGTTTTGGGAAACTGATTTATGGCTACACCTTC
TRBD2	TRBJ2-1	NA	TRBV5-1	CASSLVVKTSGRAMNEQFF	TGCGCCAGCAGCTTGGTAGTCAAGACTAGCGGGAGGGCCATGAATGAGCAGTTCTTC
NA	TRBJ2-5	once	TRBV27	CASSLSGSGQGETQYF	TGTGCCAGCAGTTTATCGGGTTCTGGGCAGGGAGAGACCCAGTACTTC
NA	TRBJ2-5	NA	TRBV5-1	CASSRYWQGEGETQYF	TGCGCCAGCAGCCGTTACTGGCAGGGGGAGGGAGAGACCCAGTACTTC
NA	TRBJ1-2	NA	TRBV4-3	CASSQDFIFAGAGGYTF	TGCGCCAGCAGCCAAGATTTTATCTTCGCGGGGGCGGGTGGCTACACCTTC
TRBD1	TRBJ2-1	NA	TRBV4-1	CASSQTPDREPYNEQFF	TGCGCCAGCAGCCAAACCCCCGACAGGGAGCCCTACAATGAGCAGTTCTTC
NA	TRBJ1-1	NA	TRBV16	CASREEDSPNTEAFF	TGTGCCAGCAGAGAAGAGGACAGCCCGAACACTGAAGCTTTCTTT
NA	TRBJ1-1	NA	TRBV5-6	CASSFQGTEAFF	TGTGCCAGCAGCTTCCAAGGGACTGAAGCTTTCTTT
NA	TRBJ2-7	NA	TRBV28	CATSPEDSYEQYF	TGTGCCACCTCGCCAGAGGACTCCTACGAGCAGTACTTC
NA	TRBJ1-2	NA	TRBV25-1	CASSEWAQIRGYTF	TGTGCCAGCAGTGAATGGGCCCAGATACGTGGCTACACCTTC
NA	TRBJ2-3	NA	TRBV13	CATEQWDTDTQYF	TGTGCCACCGAGCAATGGGACACAGATACGCAGTATTTT